The 25 T cell receptor beta chains reported below all come from one sample, sequenced in a study of T cell repertoires in cytomegalovirus infection (dated by TCRdb to between 2018 and 2020). Their target antigens are unknown. The treatment or condition label here, explained by the study, means: in vitro stimulation with specific CMV peptide epitopes to enrich CMV-specific T cells. The sequencing machine was an Illumina HiSeq 1500. Using fastp trimming at Q25 and MiXCR clonotype assembly, TCRdb reanalyzed the public sequencing data and kept in-frame beta chains. Every entry covers one CDR3 protein and lists the most common genes and DNA from its rows. Here the sample has under 150,000 distinct CDR3 sequences; roughly 31% occur a single time. The ten top clones hold less than 45% of the sample. The specimen comprised CD8+ T cells from cultured PBMCs, sampled from culture after CMV antigen stimulation. These receptors were taken from a human donor in good health (CMV status not recorded). Some clones in this sample may be carry-over from other donors' samples.

In nucleotides, the CDR3 is TGCGCCAGCAGCCAAGAACAGAACAATCAGCCCCAGCATTTT. Translation: CASSQEQNNQPQHF. The chain carries TRBV4-1 and TRBJ1-5, with no clear D. From germline, CDR1 is MGHRA and CDR2 YSYEKL. V gave up 0 bases and J gave up 3 bases, with 6 bases separating them. The CDR3 is 14 amino acids.

This sequence joins TRBV9 and TRBJ2-7; 7 bases are a match to TRBD1. Trimming at V came to 4 bases and at J to 4 bases, leaving 11 bases not matched to a gene. Germline V gives CDR1 SGDLS, CDR2 YYNGEE. The CDR3 loop spans 15 amino acids. CDR3 region: CASSPRQGPSYEQYF. The CDR3 DNA sequence: TGTGCCAGCAGCCCGAGACAGGGACCTTCATACGAGCAGTACTTC. Based on the CDR3 plus reference TRBV9 and TRBJ2-7, the full variable domain is DSGVTQTPKHLITATGQRVTLRCSPRSGDLSVYWYQQSLDQGLQFLIQYYNGEERAKGNILERFSAQQFPDLHSELNLSSLELGDSALYFCASSPRQGPSYEQYFGPGTRLTVT.

This clonotype was seen a few times. The rearrangement links TRBV7-6 to TRBJ1-6; D gene ambiguous. V lost 4 bases and J 7 bases, leaving 11 bases between the germline ends. The CDR3 totals 14 residues. Looked up from germline, CDR1 is SGHVS and CDR2 is FNYEAQ. DNA of the CDR3: TGTGCCAGCAGCTCTCGAGACGCGAATTCACCCCTCCACTTT. As protein: CASSSRDANSPLHF.

This clonotype was seen ten or more times. The V call is TRBV4-1, the J call TRBJ1-3; D remains unclear. Trimming removed 0 bases at V and 4 bases at J, with 10 bases between. CDR1 MGHRA and CDR2 YSYEKL come from the germline V gene. CDR3 size: 15 residues. CDR3 DNA sequence: TGCGCCAGCAGCCAAGAGGGCAATCTGGGAAACACCATATATTTT. Translating it yields CASSQEGNLGNTIYF.

This clonotype showed up just a few times. The V gene is TRBV12-3 or TRBV12-4, the J gene TRBJ1-2, with D possibly matching TRBD1 (6 bases). The CDR3 spans 13 residues. The V end lost 1 base, the J end lost 11 bases, and 14 bases lay between the germline ends. DNA of the CDR3: TGTGCCAGCAGTTTAGATTCAGGGGCACGGTACACCTTC. It specifies CASSLDSGARYTF.

V is TRBV4-1 and J is TRBJ2-1; the match to TRBD2 covers 11 bases. In germline, CDR1 is MGHRA, CDR2 YSYEKL. This CDR3 has 16 amino acids. The J segment lost 7 bases and the V segment lost 1 base, leaving 6 bases of the junction unmatched. The CDR3 loop reads CASSQASSGGRNEQFF. As DNA, the CDR3 is TGCGCCAGCAGCCAAGCCTCTAGCGGGGGGAGGAATGAGCAGTTCTTC.

J is TRBJ2-2 and V is TRBV7-9, with D possibly matching TRBD1 (6 bases). V was clipped by 4 bases and J by 7 bases, with 13 bases between them. The CDR3 totals 14 residues. The germline V gene has CDR1 SEHNR and CDR2 FQNEAQ (reference sequence). Written as DNA, the CDR3 is TGTGCCAGCAGCTCCGCAGGGGATGGCGGGGAGCTGTTTTTT. Its protein is CASSSAGDGGELFF.

This clonotype was counted at least ten times. The V and J genes are TRBV28 and TRBJ2-7; D is perhaps TRBD1 (5 bases). Trimming removed 3 bases from V and 1 base from J, with 19 bases in between. This CDR3 is 17 amino acids long. CDR1 and CDR2 from the germline V gene are MDHEN and SYDVKM. In DNA, the CDR3 is TGTGCCAGCAGTTTGGAACACCTCCCGACAGAATCCTACGAGCAGTACTTC. Translation gives CASSLEHLPTESYEQYF.

This CDR3 reads CASSLYDYNEQFF. DNA of the CDR3: TGTGCCAGCAGTTTGTATGACTACAATGAGCAGTTCTTC. The chain employs TRBV12-3 or TRBV12-4 and TRBJ2-1; D is unclear. Trimming removed 3 bases at V and 3 bases at J, with 6 bases between. The CDR3 sequence is 13 residues long.

This clonotype has only a few counts. This rearrangement joins TRBV6-6 to TRBJ1-5; D is ambiguous. This CDR3 contains 15 residues. Germline values: CDR1 MNHNY, CDR2 SVGAGI (reference sequence). V was shortened by 1 base and J by 2 bases, with 9 bases between the two germline ends. The CDR3 sequence: CASSYFVVGNQPQHF. For the CDR3, the DNA is TGTGCCAGCAGTTACTTCGTGGTTGGCAATCAGCCCCAGCATTTT.

This clonotype was counted at least ten times. This chain joins TRBV7-3 and TRBJ1-1; perhaps TRBD1 as D (6 bases). This CDR3 contains 14 residues. Trimming removed 4 bases at V and 7 bases at J, with 16 bases between. The germline V gene encodes CDR1 SGHTA and CDR2 FQGTGA. The CDR3 sequence: CASSSGTWLGEAFF. CDR3 coding DNA: TGTGCCAGCAGCTCCGGGACATGGTTGGGTGAAGCTTTCTTT.

A note on this clonotype: Being one base from a much bigger clone, this may be a read error. V usage is TRBV11-2 and J usage is TRBJ2-7; D is unclear. V shed 0 bases and J shed 3 bases, with 3 bases lying between them. CDR1 is SGHAT, CDR2 FQNNGV, per germline. This CDR3 is 12 amino acids long. The CDR3 DNA follows: TGTGCCAGCAGCTTAGACTTCTACGAGCAGTACTTC. This sequence encodes CASSLDFYEQYF.

The J gene is TRBJ2-2, the V gene TRBV12-3 or TRBV12-4; D is possibly TRBD2 (6 bases). Deletions cut 7 bases from V and 7 bases from J, with 16 bases between. The CDR3 sequence is 14 residues long. The CDR3 DNA reads as TGTGCCAGCACCTACCGGAGGGTGGGCGGGGAGCTGTTTTTT. It encodes CASTYRRVGGELFF.

V usage is TRBV7-8 and J usage is TRBJ1-5; D remains unclear. Germline V gene sequence: CDR1 SGHVS, CDR2 FQNEAQ. The V end was cut by 2 bases, the J end by 6 bases, with 11 bases between. The CDR3 covers 14 residues. The CDR3 sequence: CASSLKSVAQPQHF. DNA for the CDR3: TGTGCCAGCAGCTTAAAGAGCGTCGCTCAGCCCCAGCATTTT.

The rearrangement uses TRBV11-2 and TRBJ2-2, with 10 bases fitting TRBD1. This CDR3 is 17 amino acids long. The germline CDR1 and CDR2 sequences are SGHAT and FQNNGV. V gave up 2 bases and J gave up 4 bases; unmatched junction bases: 7. CDR3 sequence (DNA): TGTGCCAGCAGCTTACCCGGGACAGGGGTGACCACCGGGGAGCTGTTTTTT. This translates into CASSLPGTGVTTGELFF.

This clonotype appeared a few times. This chain links TRBV3-1 with TRBJ1-5; D may be TRBD1 (5 bases). Germline lookup yields CDR1 LGHDT and CDR2 YNNKEL (reference sequence). The CDR3 loop spans 15 amino acids. The V end lost 0 bases, the J end lost 2 bases, and 8 bases lay between the germline ends. The CDR3 coding sequence is TGTGCCAGCAGCCAAGATACGGGGCGCAATCAGCCCCAGCATTTT. Translating gives CASSQDTGRNQPQHF.

In this sample, this clonotype turned up many times. The rearrangement uses TRBV7-2 and TRBJ1-1, with D maybe TRBD1 (5 bases). CDR1 and CDR2 (germline): SGHTA, FQGNSA. This CDR3 spans 13 amino acids. With 5 bases removed from V and 6 bases from J, the gap between germline ends came to 13 bases. This CDR3 reads CASSRWGVPEAFF. CDR3 sequence (DNA): TGTGCCAGCAGCCGCTGGGGGGTCCCTGAAGCTTTCTTT.

By proportion, this clonotype is hyperexpanded. The rearrangement joins TRBV7-2 to TRBJ1-2, with TRBD1 identical over 8 bases. Losses at the gene ends were 6 bases for V and 0 bases for J; bases not matched to a gene: 9. CDR1 and CDR2 (germline): SGHTA, FQGNSA. The CDR3 has 16 amino acids. DNA for the CDR3: TGTGCCAGCAGTTCGGACAGGGCGCGCTCTAACTATGGCTACACCTTC. Protein sequence: CASSSDRARSNYGYTF.

The sample holds many counts of this clonotype. This chain joins TRBV28 and TRBJ1-3; tentative D call: TRBD1 (5 bases). The CDR3 loop spans 14 amino acids. Looked up from germline, CDR1 is MDHEN and CDR2 is SYDVKM. V gave up 6 bases and J gave up 6 bases, with 15 bases separating them. This chain's CDR3 is CASRAPGGSNTIYF. DNA for the CDR3: TGTGCCAGCAGAGCGCCCGGGGGTTCAAACACCATATATTTT.

The chain has TRBV19 and TRBJ2-1, with 8 bases fitting TRBD2. The CDR3 totals 16 residues. CDR1 is LNHDA and CDR2 is SQIVND in the germline V gene (reference sequence). The trim removed 4 bases at V and 6 bases at J, leaving 11 bases unmatched. The CDR3: CASSSGGPIIFNEQFF. In nucleotides, the CDR3 is TGTGCCAGTAGTAGCGGGGGGCCAATCATATTCAATGAGCAGTTCTTC. The variable domain in full, with the rest retrieved from reference TRBV19 and TRBJ2-1, is DGGITQSPKYLFRKEGQNVTLSCEQNLNHDAMYWYRQDPGQGLRLIYYSQIVNDFQKGDIAEGYSVSREKKESFPLTVTSAQKNPTAFYLCASSSGGPIIFNEQFFGPGTRLTVL.

This chain links TRBV12-3 or TRBV12-4 with TRBJ1-4; D gene ambiguous. CDR3 length equals 12 residues. Trimming stripped 3 bases from V and 11 bases from J, with 10 bases between. CDR3 sequence reads: CASSFSNQKLFF. The CDR3 region has the DNA TGTGCCAGCAGTTTCTCTAACCAGAAACTGTTTTTT.

This clonotype was detected many times. The J gene is TRBJ2-1, the V gene TRBV7-3, with TRBD1 matching over 7 bases. Trimming at V came to 6 bases and at J to 0 bases, leaving 5 bases not matched to a gene. The CDR3 contains 15 residues. CDR1 SGHTA and CDR2 FQGTGA come from the germline V gene. In DNA, the CDR3 is TGTGCCAGCAGAAAGACAGGGAGCTCCTACAATGAGCAGTTCTTC. Amino acids: CASRKTGSSYNEQFF.

The rearrangement uses TRBV7-6 and TRBJ2-3; 7 bases line up with TRBD1. The CDR3 is made up of 16 amino acids. The V and J ends lost 6 bases and 10 bases, in that order; junction bases with no gene match: 19. Germline V lookup: CDR1 SGHVS, CDR2 FNYEAQ. The CDR3 here is CASSPAATGLNRAQYF. Written as DNA, the CDR3 is TGTGCCAGCAGTCCAGCGGCGACAGGGCTTAACCGTGCGCAGTATTTT.

This clonotype occurred many times. This rearrangement joins TRBV7-9 to TRBJ1-2; 7 bases match TRBD1. The CDR3 extends over 15 amino acids. Germline CDR1 is SEHNR and CDR2 is FQNEAQ (reference sequence). V shed 5 bases and J 0 bases; nucleotides not matched to a gene: 6. The CDR3 loop reads CASSPRDSSNYGYTF. CDR3 nucleotides: TGTGCCAGCAGCCCCCGGGACAGCTCTAACTATGGCTACACCTTC.

This clonotype was seen a few times. J is TRBJ1-3 and V is TRBV6-6, with 7 bases that match TRBD1. The CDR3 has 17 amino acids. The germline CDR1 and CDR2 sequences are MNHNY and SVGAGI (reference sequence). With 0 bases clipped from V and 4 bases from J, the junction kept 9 bases outside the gene matches. CDR3 nucleotide sequence: TGTGCCAGCAGTTACTCGAACAGGGGATCGGGAGGAAACACCATATATTTT. This gives the protein CASSYSNRGSGGNTIYF.